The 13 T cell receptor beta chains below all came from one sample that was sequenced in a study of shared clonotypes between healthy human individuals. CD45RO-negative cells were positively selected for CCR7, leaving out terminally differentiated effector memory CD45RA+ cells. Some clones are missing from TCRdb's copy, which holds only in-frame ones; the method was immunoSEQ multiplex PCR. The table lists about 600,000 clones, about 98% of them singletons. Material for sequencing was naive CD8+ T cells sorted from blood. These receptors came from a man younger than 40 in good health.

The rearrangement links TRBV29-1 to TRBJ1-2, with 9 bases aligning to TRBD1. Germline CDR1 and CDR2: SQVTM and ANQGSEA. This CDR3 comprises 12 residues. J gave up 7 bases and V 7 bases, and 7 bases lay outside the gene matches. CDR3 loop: CSARTGVGGYTF. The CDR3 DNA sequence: TGCAGCGCCAGGACAGGGGTTGGTGGCTACACCTTC.

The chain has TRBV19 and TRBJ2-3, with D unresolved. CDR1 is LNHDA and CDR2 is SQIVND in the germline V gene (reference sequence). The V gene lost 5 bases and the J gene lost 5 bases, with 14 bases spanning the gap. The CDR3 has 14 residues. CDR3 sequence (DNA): TGTGCCAGTAGTTTAGTTCATTCGGGAGATACGCAGTATTTT. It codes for CASSLVHSGDTQYF.

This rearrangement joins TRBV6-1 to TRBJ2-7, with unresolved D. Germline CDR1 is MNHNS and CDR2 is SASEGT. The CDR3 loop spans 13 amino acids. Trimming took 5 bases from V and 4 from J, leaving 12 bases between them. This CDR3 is CASSPQVAYEQYF. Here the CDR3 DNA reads TGTGCCAGCAGTCCCCAGGTGGCATACGAGCAGTACTTC.

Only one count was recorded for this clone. CDR3 region: CASSLGQVSGTEAFF. The DNA of the CDR3 is TGTGCCAGCAGCTTGGGCCAGGTGTCCGGCACTGAAGCTTTCTTT. V is TRBV5-5 and J is TRBJ1-1; the D is unclear. Germline values: CDR1 SGHKS, CDR2 YYEKEE (reference sequence). Trimming removed 0 bases at V and 4 bases at J, with 13 bases between. The CDR3 is 15 amino acids.

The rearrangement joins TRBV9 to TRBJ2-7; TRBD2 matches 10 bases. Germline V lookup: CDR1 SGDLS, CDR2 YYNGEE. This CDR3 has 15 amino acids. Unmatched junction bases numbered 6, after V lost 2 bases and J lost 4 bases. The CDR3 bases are TGTGCCAGCAGCGTTACTAGCGGGAAGACATACGAGCAGTACTTC. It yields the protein CASSVTSGKTYEQYF.

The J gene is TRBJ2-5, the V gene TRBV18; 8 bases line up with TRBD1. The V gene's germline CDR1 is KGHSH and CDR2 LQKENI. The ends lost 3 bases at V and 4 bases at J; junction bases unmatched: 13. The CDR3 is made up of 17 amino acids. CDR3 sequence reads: CASSPSLMRQGRETQYF. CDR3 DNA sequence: TGTGCCAGCTCACCTAGTCTTATGCGACAGGGGAGAGAGACCCAGTACTTC.

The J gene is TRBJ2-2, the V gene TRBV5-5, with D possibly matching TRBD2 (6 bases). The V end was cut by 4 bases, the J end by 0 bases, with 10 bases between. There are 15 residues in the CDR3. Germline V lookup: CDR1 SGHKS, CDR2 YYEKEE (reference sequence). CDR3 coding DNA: TGTGCCAGCAGCGCGGGACCCCCGAACACCGGGGAGCTGTTTTTT. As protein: CASSAGPPNTGELFF. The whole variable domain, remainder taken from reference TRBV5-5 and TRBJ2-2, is DAGVTQSPTHLIKTRGQQVTLRCSPISGHKSVSWYQQVLGQGPQFIFQYYEKEERGRGNFPDRFSARQFPNYSSELNVNALLLGDSALYLCASSAGPPNTGELFFGEGSRLTVL.

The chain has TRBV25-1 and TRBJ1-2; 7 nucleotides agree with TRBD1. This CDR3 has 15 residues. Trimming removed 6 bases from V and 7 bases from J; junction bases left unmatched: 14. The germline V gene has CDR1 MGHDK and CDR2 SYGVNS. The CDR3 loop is CASRGRTGQKGGYTF. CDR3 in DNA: TGTGCCAGCAGAGGACGGACAGGCCAAAAAGGTGGCTACACCTTC.

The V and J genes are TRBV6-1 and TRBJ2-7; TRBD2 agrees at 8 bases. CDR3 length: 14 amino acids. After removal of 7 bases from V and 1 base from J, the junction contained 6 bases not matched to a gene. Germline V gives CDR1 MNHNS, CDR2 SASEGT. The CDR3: CASIPAGASYEQYF. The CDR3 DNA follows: TGTGCCAGCATCCCAGCGGGAGCTTCCTACGAGCAGTACTTC.

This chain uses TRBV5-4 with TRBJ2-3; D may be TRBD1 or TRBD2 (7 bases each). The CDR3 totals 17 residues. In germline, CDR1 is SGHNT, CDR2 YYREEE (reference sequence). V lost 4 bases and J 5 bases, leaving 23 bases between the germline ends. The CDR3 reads CASSKPGEGRTGDTQYF. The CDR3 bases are TGTGCCAGCAGCAAACCCGGGGAGGGGCGGACAGGAGATACGCAGTATTTT.

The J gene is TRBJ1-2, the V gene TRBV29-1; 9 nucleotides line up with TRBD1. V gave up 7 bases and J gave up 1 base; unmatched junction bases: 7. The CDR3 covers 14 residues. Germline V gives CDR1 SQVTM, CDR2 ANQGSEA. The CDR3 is CSAWDREFNYGYTF. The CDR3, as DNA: TGCAGCGCCTGGGACAGGGAATTTAACTATGGCTACACCTTC.

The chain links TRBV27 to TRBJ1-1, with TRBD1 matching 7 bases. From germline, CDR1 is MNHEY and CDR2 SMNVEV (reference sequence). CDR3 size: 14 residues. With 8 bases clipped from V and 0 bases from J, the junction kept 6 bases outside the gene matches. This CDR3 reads CASAPTGMNTEAFF. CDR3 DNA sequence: TGTGCCAGCGCCCCGACAGGGATGAACACTGAAGCTTTCTTT.

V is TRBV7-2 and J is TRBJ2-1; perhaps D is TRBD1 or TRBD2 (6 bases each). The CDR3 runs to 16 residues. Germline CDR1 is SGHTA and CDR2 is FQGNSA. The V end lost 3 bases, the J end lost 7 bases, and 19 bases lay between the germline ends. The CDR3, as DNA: TGTGCCAGCAGCTTCCCTCCGGGGGCGGGATATAATGAGCAGTTCTTC. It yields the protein CASSFPPGAGYNEQFF. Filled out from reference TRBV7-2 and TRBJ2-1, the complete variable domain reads GAGVSQSPSNKVTEKGKDVELRCDPISGHTALYWYRQSLGQGLEFLIYFQGNSAPDKSGLPSDRFSAERTGGSVSTLTIQRTQQEDSAVYLCASSFPPGAGYNEQFFGPGTRLTVL.